These 21 T cell receptor beta chains were all obtained from the same sample, sequenced in a study of radiation and T cells in renal cell carcinoma. As for time point: blood 2 weeks post-SBRT. Treatment of the sample: 15 Gy SBRT to primary tumor, nephrectomy 4 weeks later. The repertoire was sequenced with immunoSEQ multiplex PCR; TCRdb's copy has only in-frame clones and lacks some. The sample shows roughly 150,000 clones, 87% of them seen only once. Source: blood, taken from a patient whose treatment included radiotherapy and nephrectomy. The receptors were sampled from a woman aged 45-65 years with renal cell carcinoma.

This clone was detected a few times. V is TRBV19 and J is TRBJ1-1, with a tentative D call TRBD1 (6 bases). Trimming removed 2 bases from V and 3 bases from J, with 16 bases in between. The CDR3 runs 16 residues. Germline-derived CDR1 and CDR2 are LNHDA and SQIVND (reference sequence). This chain's CDR3 is CASSIWSRKGDTEAFF. The CDR3, as DNA: TGTGCCAGTAGTATATGGTCCAGGAAGGGGGACACTGAAGCTTTCTTT.

The chain combines TRBV6-6 with TRBJ1-6, with a weak D call TRBD1 (6 bases). The germline V gene encodes CDR1 MNHNY and CDR2 SVGAGI (reference sequence). There are 14 residues in the CDR3. The V and J ends lost 6 bases and 4 bases respectively, with 10 bases between them. The CDR3 protein is CASSSDRYNSPLHF. For the CDR3, the DNA is TGTGCCAGCAGCTCCGACAGGTATAATTCACCCCTCCACTTT.

The chain has TRBV6-5 and TRBJ1-1; 9 nucleotides agree with TRBD1. The CDR3 runs 15 residues. CDR1 MNHEY and CDR2 SVGAGI come from the germline V gene. Trimming removed 2 bases from V and 5 bases from J; junction bases left unmatched: 6. The DNA of the CDR3 is TGTGCCAGCAGTTACAACAGGGGGCGTTCAACTGAAGCTTTCTTT. It yields the protein CASSYNRGRSTEAFF.

The chain is built from TRBV14 and TRBJ1-2; D ambiguous. The germline gives CDR1 SGHDN, CDR2 FVKESK. The CDR3 length is 14 residues. Trimming removed 3 bases from V and 2 bases from J, with 10 bases in between. This CDR3 is CASSQRPRNYGYTF. The CDR3 region has the DNA TGTGCCAGCAGCCAGAGACCGCGGAACTATGGCTACACCTTC.

The chain recombines TRBV25-1 with TRBJ2-7, with no clear D. The CDR3 consists of 13 residues. Germline values: CDR1 MGHDK, CDR2 SYGVNS. Trimming removed 7 bases at V and 0 bases at J, with 10 bases between. The CDR3 reads CASTGVSSYEQYF. DNA of the CDR3: TGTGCCAGCACTGGGGTGAGCTCCTACGAGCAGTACTTC.

The V and J genes are TRBV9 and TRBJ2-7; 9 bases align to TRBD1. This CDR3 contains 17 residues. Trimming cost V 4 bases and J 0 bases; bases outside gene matches: 11. Germline values: CDR1 SGDLS, CDR2 YYNGEE. The CDR3 here is CASSSRPGTGFSYEQYF. CDR3 sequence (DNA): TGTGCCAGCAGCTCCCGCCCAGGGACAGGGTTCTCCTACGAGCAGTACTTC.

The rearrangement links TRBV6-5 to TRBJ1-5; D gene ambiguous. Per the germline V gene, CDR1 is MNHEY and CDR2 is SVGAGI. The CDR3 covers 13 residues. The V and J ends lost 8 bases and 3 bases respectively, with 11 bases between them. The CDR3 is CASRETVNQPQHF. CDR3 coding DNA: TGTGCCAGCCGAGAGACCGTCAATCAGCCCCAGCATTTT.

In its sample, this clone was seen once. This chain joins TRBV5-8 and TRBJ2-5; 9 nucleotides line up with TRBD2. The germline V gene has CDR1 SGHTS and CDR2 YDEGEE. The junction had 8 bases not matched to a gene; V was cut back by 0 bases and J by 5 bases. The CDR3 length is 16 residues. The CDR3 region is CASSLAGGGAWETQYF. The CDR3 DNA reads TGTGCCAGCAGCTTGGCTGGCGGGGGGGCCTGGGAGACCCAGTACTTC.

This clone was found a few times. CDR3 DNA: TGTGCCAGCAGCCTTAACCCCAACACCGGGGAGCTGTTTTTT. The encoded protein is CASSLNPNTGELFF. The rearrangement uses TRBV2 and TRBJ2-2; D ambiguous. Germline lookup yields CDR1 SNHLY and CDR2 FYNNEI. The V end lost 6 bases, the J end lost 2 bases, and 10 bases lay between the germline ends. This CDR3 contains 14 residues.

Points on this clone: In the same sample, other DNA sequences code for this CDR3. The chain has TRBV5-1 and TRBJ1-1, with a tentative D call TRBD1 (5 bases). V gave up 0 bases and J gave up 8 bases, with 8 bases separating them. Per germline, CDR1 SGHRS and CDR2 YFSETQ. CDR3 length: 12 amino acids. The CDR3 DNA follows: TGCGCCAGCAGCTTGGGGGGGTTAGAAGCTTTCTTT. Translated: CASSLGGLEAFF.

The chain has TRBV7-2 and TRBJ2-3, with D possibly matching TRBD2 (6 bases). The V end lost 5 bases, the J end lost 9 bases, and 21 bases lay between the germline ends. This CDR3 spans 15 amino acids. CDR1 is SGHTA and CDR2 is FQGNSA in the germline V gene. The CDR3 region is CASSPRSSDFETQYF. The CDR3 DNA is TGTGCCAGCAGCCCGCGGTCTAGCGATTTTGAAACGCAGTATTTT.

V usage is TRBV7-8 and J usage is TRBJ1-3, with D unresolved. There are 12 residues in the CDR3. V gave up 3 bases and J gave up 7 bases, with 7 bases separating them. Germline V CDR1 and CDR2: SGHVS, FQNEAQ. The DNA for the CDR3 is TGTGCCAGCAGCTTGCAGCGGAACACCATATATTTT. Translating gives CASSLQRNTIYF.

The chain recombines TRBV5-1 with TRBJ2-2; 9 bases map to TRBD1. Germline CDR1 SGHRS, CDR2 YFSETQ. This CDR3 has 19 residues. With V trimmed by 1 base and J by 0 bases, 10 bases remained unmatched. As DNA, the CDR3 is TGCGCCAGCAGCTTGCTCGGAACAGGGGGCACATCGAACACCGGGGAGCTGTTTTTT. Translated: CASSLLGTGGTSNTGELFF. The full variable domain, in which reference TRBV5-1 and TRBJ2-2 provide the parts outside the CDR3, is KAGVTQTPRYLIKTRGQQVTLSCSPISGHRSVSWYQQTPGQGLQFLFEYFSETQRNKGNFPGRFSGRQFSNSRSEMNVSTLELGDSALYLCASSLLGTGGTSNTGELFFGEGSRLTVL.

This clone was seen a single time. J is TRBJ2-5 and V is TRBV6-5, with D possibly matching TRBD1 (6 bases). Trimming shortened V by 5 bases and J by 2 bases, and 15 bases separated the two germline ends. Germline assignment: CDR1 MNHEY and CDR2 SVGAGI. The CDR3 totals 15 residues. CDR3 DNA sequence: TGTGCCAGCAGTCCCTTTCCGACAGGACAAGAGACCCAGTACTTC. Translation gives CASSPFPTGQETQYF.

The chain combines TRBV6-6 with TRBJ1-5; 10 bases agree with TRBD1. Germline CDR1 reads MNHNY; CDR2 reads SVGAGI (reference sequence). The CDR3 has 14 residues. The V segment lost 6 bases and the J segment 4 bases; nucleotides outside the gene matches: 3. This chain's CDR3 is CASSLGQGNQPQHF. CDR3 DNA: TGTGCCAGCAGCCTGGGACAGGGGAATCAGCCCCAGCATTTT.

V is TRBV14 and J is TRBJ1-1, with 9 bases lining up with TRBD1. The CDR3 totals 16 residues. J lost 1 base, V lost 3 bases, and 6 bases had no gene match. Germline V gene lookup returns CDR1 SGHDN and CDR2 FVKESK. The CDR3 here is CASSHPRTGENTEAFF. The CDR3 nucleotides are TGTGCCAGCAGCCACCCTAGGACAGGGGAGAACACTGAAGCTTTCTTT.

The DNA for the CDR3 is TGTGCCAGCAGCTCCAGTGGGGGGTTGAACACCGGGGAGCTGTTTTTT. Encoded protein: CASSSSGGLNTGELFF. The gene calls are TRBV9 and TRBJ2-2; tentative D call: TRBD2 (6 bases). The CDR3 loop spans 16 amino acids. Germline loops: CDR1 SGDLS, CDR2 YYNGEE. The V end lost 4 bases, the J end lost 1 base, and 14 bases lay between the germline ends.

The chain recombines TRBV6-5 with TRBJ1-2; TRBD1 is a possible D gene (5 bases). CDR3 size: 13 residues. Per the germline V gene, CDR1 is MNHEY and CDR2 is SVGAGI. Deletions cut 2 bases from V and 8 bases from J, with 12 bases between. CDR3 bases: TGTGCCAGCAGTTACGAGGGGCTTGAAGGCTACACCTTC. This encodes CASSYEGLEGYTF.

The rearrangement links TRBV10-3 to TRBJ2-7, with 9 bases identical to TRBD1. CDR3 length: 13 residues. V gave up 6 bases and J gave up 3 bases; unmatched junction bases: 3. Germline CDR1 is ENHRY and CDR2 is SYGVKD. CDR3 nucleotides: TGTGCCATCAGCATGACAGGGGGCTACGAGCAGTACTTC. Amino acid sequence: CAISMTGGYEQYF.

This chain joins TRBV18 and TRBJ1-3, with 7 bases identical to TRBD1. The length of the CDR3 is 16 residues. Germline CDR1 and CDR2: KGHSH and LQKENI. The V segment lost 6 bases and the J segment 2 bases; nucleotides outside the gene matches: 10. This CDR3 is CASSRNLQGAGNTIYF. The CDR3 region has the DNA TGTGCCAGCTCTCGGAATCTCCAGGGGGCTGGAAACACCATATATTTT.

The chain has TRBV19 and TRBJ2-6; D is perhaps TRBD1 (5 bases). V dropped 3 bases and J dropped 2 bases, with 11 bases sitting between them. This CDR3 has 16 residues. Per germline, CDR1 LNHDA and CDR2 SQIVND (reference sequence). DNA for the CDR3: TGTGCCAGTAGTATTCCCAGGGTCCCTGGGGCCAACGTCCTGACTTTC. Translation gives CASSIPRVPGANVLTF. Filled out from reference TRBV19 and TRBJ2-6, the complete variable domain reads DGGITQSPKYLFRKEGQNVTLSCEQNLNHDAMYWYRQDPGQGLRLIYYSQIVNDFQKGDIAEGYSVSREKKESFPLTVTSAQKNPTAFYLCASSIPRVPGANVLTFGAGSRLTVL.